This T cell receptor (beta chain) came from a study of blood T cell repertoires in COVID-19. This clone occurred a few times. This CDR3 comprises 14 residues. Germline V CDR1 and CDR2: SQVTM, ANQGSEA. The germline V and J ends were trimmed by 4 bases and 2 bases, with 12 bases remaining between them. TCRdb keeps only in-frame clones here, not all; method: immunoSEQ multiplex PCR. The table lists 100,000 to 150,000 clones, 80% to 85% of them singletons. The receptor's source is a woman aged 60-70 years with active or convalescent COVID-19. Sequencing was performed on peripheral blood. The chain combines TRBV29-1 with TRBJ1-5, with no clear D. CDR3 in amino acids: CSVAEGGGNQPQHF. Written as DNA, the CDR3 is TGCAGCGTTGCTGAAGGAGGCGGCAATCAGCCCCAGCATTTT.